The subject of this entry is one T cell receptor (beta chain). This clone was detected once. What antigen it recognizes has not been identified. No base qualities exist here, and no much larger clone lies one base off it. This sample is drawn from a study of CD8+ T cells in alopecia areata listed by TCRdb under 2018. Background on the whole study: Treated patients were enrolled in an open-label pilot trial of oral tofacitinib at 5 to 10 mg twice daily for moderate-to-severe alopecia areata. Scalp clonality was compared among normal scalp (n=4), patchy alopecia areata scalp (n=8), and alopecia totalis/universalis scalp (n=8). Patients stayed on tofacitinib for 6 to 18 months and then had 6 months of follow-up off drug so that delayed response and recurrence could be assessed. TCRbeta CDR3 regions were amplified by immunoSEQ multiplex PCR using 35 Vbeta forward and 13 Jbeta reverse primers. In humans, TCRbeta sequencing was performed on scalp tissue and on sorted CD4+ and CD8+ peripheral blood T cells from healthy controls and from patients with patchy or totalis/universalis alopecia areata. RNA came from the PAXgene miRNA kit for fixed scalp, the miRNeasy kit for PBMCs, and the RNeasy kit for mouse skin. Biopsies were taken from tofacitinib-treated patients at baseline and again at 4 and 24 weeks into treatment, and several of those patients also had a later scalp biopsy. In both human patients and the C3H/HeJ mouse model, the study applied high-throughput TCRbeta sequencing to look at T cell clonal expansion in alopecia areata. For the treated patients, the SALT score, which quantifies what percentage of scalp surface area is affected, served as the measure of disease severity. Broader findings and caveats from the paper: Higher clonality and more expanded CD8+ clones were observed in lesional scalp than in normal scalp, particularly in alopecia totalis/universalis, a finding suggestive of antigenic drive. Tofacitinib significantly lowered scalp clonality and the number of expanded CD8+ clones among the top 100 scalp clones. The treated cohort was small, with a single nonresponder, so links between baseline CD8+ expansion and response need larger studies. TCR sequences shared between patients were less clear than in mice, possibly partly because of HLA diversity in the patient population. During tofacitinib treatment, many expanded lesional clones remained in scalp and blood, and this persistence may partly explain relapse after treatment is stopped. Scalp TCR repertoire analysis is complicated because resident alphabeta T cells in normal human skin are also sequenced, whereas mouse skin is dominated by gammadelta T cells.

The library came from the immunoSEQ multiplex PCR assay. For TCR sequencing, RNA was extracted from every sample and reverse transcribed into cDNA to serve as template. First-strand cDNA was synthesized using SuperScript III with a 2:1 mix of oligo-dT and random hexamers. A synthetic immune receptor repertoire was used to measure amplification bias, and any remaining bias was corrected computationally. As for the authors' bioinformatics: Raw reads were preprocessed for error removal, and CDR3 was defined according to IMGT conventions as running from the conserved cysteine to phenylalanine. Clonality was calculated as 1 minus Shannon entropy normalized by log2 of the number of productive unique TCRs. CD4 or CD8 identity of scalp clones was inferred by cross-referencing scalp TCRbeta sequences with sorted blood CD4 and CD8 repertoires. TCRdb retrieved this table from immuneACCESS and kept in-frame rearrangements only. Not all clones are present; in checked studies, unresolved V genes account for under half, and no reason is known for the remainder. That table furnishes V, J and clone size, whereas the DNA furnished D and trimming. The sample contains 60,000 to 85,000 clones, about 71% of them found a single time. Jointly, the top ten make up roughly a quarter of the sample.

Interpreted using the paper, the time point label stands for: about 5 months on oral tofacitinib. According to the study, the label for this sample's treatment or condition signals: oral pan-JAK inhibitor, 5-10 mg twice daily. Lesional scalp punch biopsies and peripheral blood were obtained from alopecia areata patients. After PBMCs were isolated by density centrifugation and stained for CD3, CD4 and CD8, a FACSAria was used to sort CD4+ and CD8+ T cells. Via the germline V gene, CDR1 is MNHNS and CDR2 SASEGT. From the cysteine through the phenylalanine, the CDR3 covers 13 amino acids. Only CDR3 DNA is held: 39 bases, read in frame from base 1. Cut back by 6 bases and 4 bases, the V and J ends lie 12 bases apart.

This receptor was identified in a human donor with alopecia areata. This chain is built from TRBV6-1 and TRBJ1-2; the D gene cannot be resolved reliably. The sample in question was CD8+ T cells sorted from blood, obtained at week 24, from a patient treated with tofacitinib. The nucleotide sequence is TGTGCCAGCAGGGGAGGGTCGGGCTATGGCTACACCTTC. This is translated as CASRGGSGYGYTF.